This T cell receptor (beta chain) is from a study of cytomegalovirus exposure and HLA in healthy donors. J lost 7 bases, V lost 4 bases, and 10 bases had no gene match. CDR1 and CDR2 from the germline V gene are SGHDT and YYEEEE. CDR3 length: 15 residues. On this clone: Antigen specificity is unknown.

60 Vbeta and 13 Jbeta primers were used in PCR. The data were produced by immunoSEQ multiplex PCR, yet TCRdb's version contains in-frame clones alone and is incomplete. Of some 150,000 clones listed, more than 60% are singletons. Regarding the study as a whole: It was in a later analysis that TCR association rates were seen to vary by HLA locus, highest for DRB1 and lowest for HLA-C.

All donors participated as healthy donors of bone marrow. Material: PBMCs. The sequence was collected from a man in his forties or fifties in good health and CMV-seronegative. The chain joins TRBV5-6 to TRBJ1-5, with 8 nucleotides matching TRBD1. CDR3 DNA sequence: TGTGCCAGCAGCCGGACAGGGTACGACCAGCAGCCCCAGCATTTT. As protein: CASSRTGYDQQPQHF.